This TCR beta chain emerged from a study of blood T cell repertoires in COVID-19. Across the study: T cells, B-cell-depleted T cells, or PBMCs provided the cDNA or gDNA that served as material.

Germline CDR1 and CDR2: LGHNA and YSLEER. The CDR3 contains 15 residues. Deletions cut 0 bases from V and 1 base from J, with 9 bases between. Those who participated ranged in age from 18 to 89 years and resided in 20 to 30 US areas. Assignments of participants to cohorts depended upon their own reported clinical history. Source study methods: Estimation of nucleated cell counts relied on the amplification of reference gene primers. Using immunoSEQ multiplex PCR, the repertoire was profiled, and TCRdb retains in-frame clones only, with some absent. That table furnishes V, J and clone size, whereas the DNA furnished D and trimming. Of 300,000 to 500,000 clones in the sample, around 87% were seen once.

The material sequenced was PBMCs or T cells enriched from blood (not recorded which). This rearrangement joins TRBV4-3 to TRBJ1-1; TRBD1 might be the D (6 bases). The source is a woman aged 25 to 39 with acute COVID-19. The CDR3 nucleotides read TGCGCCAGCAGCCAAGATGGGGGGGCGAACACTGAAGCTTTCTTT. Amino acids: CASSQDGGANTEAFF.